The 10 T cell receptor beta chains in this list originate from one sample, sequenced in a study of naive and memory T cell subsets. Ligated cDNA underwent four rounds of PCR with nested alpha and beta constant region primers and SP2. MiXCR was run by TCRdb on the UMI-ligation and nested PCR reads, yielding one entry per CDR3 protein. The sample includes some 25,000 distinct CDR3 sequences, 5% to 5.5% of them seen just once. An oligonucleotide containing a UMI was ligated to the 3' end of TCR cDNA. The sample was blood. Receptors originate from an adult in good health.

This clonotype was seen repeatedly, ten times or more. The chain carries TRBV6-5 and TRBJ2-7; D may be TRBD2 (6 bases). Germline lookup yields CDR1 MNHEY and CDR2 SVGAGI. The ends were cut back, 6 bases at V and 5 bases at J, with 17 bases in the middle. This CDR3 is built from 14 residues. CDR3 protein: CASRRPYGRDEQYF. CDR3 in DNA: TGTGCCAGCAGACGACCTTACGGGAGAGACGAGCAGTACTTC.

This clonotype has a count of ten or more. V is TRBV7-3 and J is TRBJ2-2, with D tentatively TRBD1 (6 bases). V was cut by 5 bases and J by 4 bases, with 14 bases left in between. This CDR3 comprises 15 residues. Germline V CDR1 and CDR2: SGHTA, FQGTGA. The DNA for the CDR3 is TGTGCCAGCAGCGCTCAGGGGTCCGTCACCGGGGAGCTGTTTTTT. This sequence encodes CASSAQGSVTGELFF.

Judged by abundance, this clonotype is medium-sized. The chain combines TRBV29-1 with TRBJ1-1, with D maybe TRBD1 (5 bases). This CDR3 is 13 amino acids long. Germline CDR1 SQVTM, CDR2 ANQGSEA. Trimming pared 7 bases from V and 6 bases from J, leaving 18 bases between. This chain's CDR3 is CSAAPTGDAEAFF. CDR3 coding DNA: TGCAGCGCCGCCCCTACAGGAGATGCTGAAGCTTTCTTT.

This clonotype was seen repeatedly, ten times or more. J is TRBJ1-5 and V is TRBV6-1; D gene ambiguous. With 6 bases removed from V and 4 bases from J, the gap between germline ends came to 16 bases. The CDR3 covers 15 residues. Germline CDR1 and CDR2: MNHNS and SASEGT. DNA of the CDR3: TGTGCCAGCAGCCCCAGGTTCTGGGGAAATCAGCCCCAGCATTTT. This encodes CASSPRFWGNQPQHF.

This clonotype ranks as medium-sized. This chain uses TRBV29-1 with TRBJ2-2, with D possibly matching TRBD2 (6 bases). Germline loops: CDR1 SQVTM, CDR2 ANQGSEA. V lost 0 bases and J lost 5, with 13 bases in between. The CDR3 runs to 15 residues. The CDR3 protein is CSVEEALARTGELFF. DNA for the CDR3: TGCAGCGTTGAAGAGGCCCTAGCGAGAACCGGGGAGCTGTTTTTT.

The V gene is TRBV30, the J gene TRBJ1-3; weak D call: TRBD1 (6 bases). The CDR3 loop spans 15 amino acids. Germline CDR1 and CDR2: GTSNPN and SVGIG (reference sequence). V was cut by 2 bases and J by 3 bases, with 14 bases left in between. The CDR3 sequence is CAWSITGRNGNTIYF. CDR3 nucleotide sequence: TGTGCCTGGAGTATCACAGGGAGGAATGGAAACACCATATATTTT.

On this clonotype: A much larger clonotype is one base distant, so this may be a read error. The CDR3 nucleotides are TGCAGCGTCCTAATCCTAAAGGGGAGCAATGAAAAACTGTTTTTT. This gives the protein CSVLILKGSNEKLFF. This chain connects TRBV29-1 to TRBJ1-4; D possibly corresponds to TRBD1 (5 bases). CDR3 size: 15 residues. V was trimmed by 6 bases and J by 5 bases, leaving 19 bases between them. The germline V gene has CDR1 SQVTM and CDR2 ANQGSEA. Based on the CDR3 plus reference TRBV29-1 and TRBJ1-4, the full variable domain is SAVISQKPSRDICQRGTSLTIQCQVDSQVTMMFWYRQQPGQSLTLIATANQGSEATYESGFVIDKFPISRPNLTFSTLTVSNMSPEDSSIYLCSVLILKGSNEKLFFGSGTQLSVL.

In this sample, this clonotype turned up many times. This chain links TRBV4-3 with TRBJ2-3; TRBD2 matches at 12 bases. From germline, CDR1 is LGHNA and CDR2 YSLEER. The CDR3 totals 17 residues. J was trimmed by 7 bases and V by 3 bases; bases with no gene match: 11. CDR3 sequence (DNA): TGCGCCAGCAGCCAGACTGGGACTAGCGGGTTTCAAAATACGCAGTATTTT. It translates to CASSQTGTSGFQNTQYF.

On this clonotype itself: Being one base from a much bigger clone, this may be a read error. The rearrangement links TRBV18 to TRBJ2-5; D uncertain. The germline gives CDR1 KGHSH, CDR2 LQKENI. Trimming took 0 bases from V and 4 from J, leaving 9 bases between them. CDR3 length: 14 amino acids. The CDR3 bases are TGTGCCAGCTCACCACCTACCGGTCGAGAGACCCAGTACTTC. Encoded protein: CASSPPTGRETQYF.

At least ten counts were recorded for this clonotype. V gene TRBV10-3 combines with J gene TRBJ1-1; D uncertain. The CDR3 has 14 residues. Germline CDR1 reads ENHRY; CDR2 reads SYGVKD. The V gene lost 2 bases and the J gene lost 5 bases, with 12 bases spanning the gap. In DNA form, the CDR3 reads TGTGCCATCAGTGAGCCCCGGGTCTCAACTGAAGCTTTCTTT. Translation: CAISEPRVSTEAFF.